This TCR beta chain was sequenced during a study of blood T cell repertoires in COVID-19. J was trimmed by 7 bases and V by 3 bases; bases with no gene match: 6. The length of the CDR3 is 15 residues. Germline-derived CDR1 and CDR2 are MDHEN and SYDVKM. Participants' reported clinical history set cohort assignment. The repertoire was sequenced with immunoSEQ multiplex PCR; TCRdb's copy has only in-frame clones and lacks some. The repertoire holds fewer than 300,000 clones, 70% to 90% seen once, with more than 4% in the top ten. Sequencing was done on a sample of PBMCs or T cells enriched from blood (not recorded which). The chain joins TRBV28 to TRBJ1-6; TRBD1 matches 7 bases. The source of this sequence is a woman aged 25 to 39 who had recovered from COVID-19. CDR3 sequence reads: CASSFFRDRNSPLHF. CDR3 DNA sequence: TGTGCCAGCAGTTTCTTTCGGGACAGAAATTCACCCCTCCACTTT. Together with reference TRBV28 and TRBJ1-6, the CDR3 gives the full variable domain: DVKVTQSSRYLVKRTGEKVFLECVQDMDHENMFWYRQDPGLGLRLIYFSYDVKMKEKGDIPEGYSVSREKKERFSLILESASTNQTSMYLCASSFFRDRNSPLHFGNGTRLTVT.